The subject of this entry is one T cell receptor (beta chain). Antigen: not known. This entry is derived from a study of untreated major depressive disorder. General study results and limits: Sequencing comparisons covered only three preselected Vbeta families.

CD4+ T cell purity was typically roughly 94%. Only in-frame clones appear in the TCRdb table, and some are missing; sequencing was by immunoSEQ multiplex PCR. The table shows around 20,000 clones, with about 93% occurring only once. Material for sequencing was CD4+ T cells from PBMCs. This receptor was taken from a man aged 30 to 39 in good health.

This CDR3 is CASSQGLSGRYPYEQYF. The CDR3 DNA is TGTGCCAGCAGCCAAGGGCTTAGCGGGCGGTACCCTTACGAGCAGTACTTC. The chain uses TRBV2 and TRBJ2-7, with 7 bases matching TRBD2. Germline values: CDR1 SNHLY, CDR2 FYNNEI. After removal of 6 bases from V and 4 bases from J, the junction contained 18 bases not matched to a gene. This CDR3 comprises 17 residues.